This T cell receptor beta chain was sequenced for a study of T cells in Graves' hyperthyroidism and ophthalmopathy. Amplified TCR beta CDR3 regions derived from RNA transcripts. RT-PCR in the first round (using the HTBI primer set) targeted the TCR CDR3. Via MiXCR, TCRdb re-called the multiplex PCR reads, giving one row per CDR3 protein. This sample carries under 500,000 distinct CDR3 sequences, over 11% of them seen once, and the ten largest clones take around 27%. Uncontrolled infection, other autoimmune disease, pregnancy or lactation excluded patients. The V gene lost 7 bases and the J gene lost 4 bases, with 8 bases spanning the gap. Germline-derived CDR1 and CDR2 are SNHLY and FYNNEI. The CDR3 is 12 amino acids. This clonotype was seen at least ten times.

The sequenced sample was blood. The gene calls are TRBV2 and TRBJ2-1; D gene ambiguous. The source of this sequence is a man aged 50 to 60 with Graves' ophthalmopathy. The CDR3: CASNTRYNEQFF. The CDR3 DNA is TGTGCCAGCAATACACGGTACAATGAGCAGTTCTTC. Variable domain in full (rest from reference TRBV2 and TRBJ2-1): EPEVTQTPSHQVTQMGQEVILRCVPISNHLYFYWYRQILGQKVEFLVSFYNNEISEKSEIFDDQFSVERPDGSNFTLKIRSTKLEDSAMYFCASNTRYNEQFFGPGTRLTVL.